This note documents a single TCR beta chain sequence. Its antigen remains unidentified. It was with 60 Vbeta and 13 Jbeta primers that the PCR ran. The protocol was immunoSEQ multiplex PCR, while the TCRdb copy is restricted to in-frame clones and leaves out a portion. This sample yields about 180,000 clones, of which about 79% are seen a single time; about 1.5% belongs to the top ten. The source of the sample is a study of cytomegalovirus exposure and HLA in healthy donors. The ends were cut back, 1 base at V and 3 bases at J, with 7 bases in the middle. This CDR3 comprises 13 residues. Germline CDR1 reads GTSNPN; CDR2 reads SVGIG (reference sequence). Study-wide points: Reportedly, fewer N-insertions than the 666-donor mean appeared in an Asian-associated ancestry cluster in a later analysis.

The sample was PBMCs. The chain recombines TRBV30 with TRBJ1-5; TRBD1 might be the D (6 bases). This clonotype was sampled from a man between 18 and 35 years old in good health and CMV-seronegative. CDR3 in amino acids: CAWSGQANQPQHF. CDR3 nucleotides: TGTGCCTGGAGTGGACAGGCCAATCAGCCCCAGCATTTT.